This entry lists 10 T cell receptor beta chains sequenced from one sample in a study of beta chain features in type 1 diabetes. Findings and caveats of the study: Shorter TCRB CDR3s, moderately but significantly so, were found in Type 1 diabetes patients in all four CD4+ subsets.

What was sequenced were expressed TCRB transcripts, since all of the isolated RNA had been reverse transcribed. Sequencing was performed with immunoSEQ multiplex PCR; in TCRdb, only in-frame clones are kept and a portion is missing. The profile shows 400,000 or so clones, 8.5% to 10% of them singletons. No antigen has been assigned to these receptors. The material sequenced was central memory CD4+ T cells from blood. These receptors all stem from a man aged 25-40 years with type 1 diabetes.

This clone was recorded a few times. This chain uses TRBV5-1 with TRBJ1-1, with D unclear. With 0 bases removed from V and 5 bases from J, the gap between germline ends came to 11 bases. The CDR3 runs 14 residues. Per germline, CDR1 SGHRS and CDR2 YFSETQ. CDR3 nucleotide sequence: TGCGCCAGCAGCTTGGTTTTGAGCGGGACTGAAGCTTTCTTT. It translates to CASSLVLSGTEAFF.

Comments on this clone: Other DNA variants within this sample encode the same CDR3. V usage is TRBV28 and J usage is TRBJ2-6; D is unclear. Trimming stripped 6 bases from V and 4 bases from J, with 7 bases between. The germline V gene has CDR1 MDHEN and CDR2 SYDVKM. CDR3 length equals 13 residues. CDR3 DNA: TGTGCCAGCAGGAGTCCCGGGGCCAACGTCCTGACTTTC. Encoded protein: CASRSPGANVLTF.

This clone came up many times. This chain connects TRBV5-4 to TRBJ2-7; 7 bases fit TRBD2. This CDR3 comprises 15 residues. Looked up from germline, CDR1 is SGHNT and CDR2 is YYREEE (reference sequence). J gave up 0 bases and V 7 bases, and 10 bases lay outside the gene matches. The chain's CDR3 is CASAVSGTNSYEQYF. In DNA, the CDR3 is TGTGCCAGCGCAGTCAGCGGGACTAACTCCTACGAGCAGTACTTC.

The chain uses TRBV4-1 and TRBJ2-1; unclear D gene. There are 10 residues in the CDR3. Germline assignment: CDR1 MGHRA and CDR2 YSYEKL. The V and J ends lost 0 bases and 14 bases respectively, with 5 bases between them. CDR3 nucleotide sequence: TGCGCCAGCAGCCAAGATCGGGAGTTCTTC. It yields the protein CASSQDREFF.

There are a few counts of this clone. This CDR3 reads CASSFNQGSYEQYF. The DNA for the CDR3 is TGTGCCAGCAGTTTTAATCAGGGGTCCTACGAGCAGTACTTC. The chain recombines TRBV27 with TRBJ2-7; D perhaps matches TRBD1 (6 bases). Germline-derived CDR1 and CDR2 are MNHEY and SMNVEV (reference sequence). The length of the CDR3 is 14 residues. The ends were cut back, 3 bases at V and 1 base at J, with 10 bases in the middle.

This clone was observed a handful of times. This chain uses TRBV5-8 with TRBJ2-5; D may be TRBD2 (6 bases). The CDR3 spans 16 residues. V was pared by 1 base and J by 5 bases, with 18 bases between. The germline CDR1 and CDR2 sequences are SGHTS and YDEGEE. The CDR3 DNA is TGTGCCAGCAGCTTGAGCGACCCCCGAGCGGGCGAGACCCAGTACTTC. Its translation: CASSLSDPRAGETQYF.

This clone was seen ten or more times. This chain links TRBV28 with TRBJ1-1; D perhaps matches TRBD1 (5 bases). With 7 bases removed from V and 8 bases from J, the gap between germline ends came to 26 bases. There are 16 residues in the CDR3. CDR1 is MDHEN and CDR2 is SYDVKM in the germline V gene. The CDR3 coding sequence is TGTGCCAGCACCTCTACTGCGGGACGCCCTTCCCTGGAAGCTTTCTTT. Translation: CASTSTAGRPSLEAFF.

This clone showed up just a few times. The rearrangement uses TRBV15 and TRBJ2-2; 9 positions match TRBD1. CDR1 and CDR2 from the germline V gene are LNHNV and YYDKDF (reference sequence). The length of the CDR3 is 16 residues. Losses at the gene ends were 2 bases for V and 4 bases for J; bases not matched to a gene: 5. The CDR3: CATSRKTGGRTGELFF. In DNA, the CDR3 is TGTGCCACCAGCAGAAAAACAGGGGGCCGCACCGGGGAGCTGTTTTTT. The full variable domain, its missing parts supplied by reference TRBV15 and TRBJ2-2, is DAMVIQNPRYQVTQFGKPVTLSCSQTLNHNVMYWYQQKSSQAPKLLFHYYDKDFNNEADTPDNFQSRRPNTSFCFLDIRSPGLGDTAMYLCATSRKTGGRTGELFFGEGSRLTVL.

The rearrangement joins TRBV6-6 to TRBJ1-2; 7 positions agree with TRBD1. The germline V gene encodes CDR1 MNHNY and CDR2 SVGAGI (reference sequence). The CDR3 sequence is 13 residues long. The J segment lost 3 bases and the V segment lost 4 bases, leaving 2 bases of the junction unmatched. The DNA of the CDR3 is TGTGCCAGCAGTTCCGACAGGGACTATGGCTACACCTTC. It is translated as CASSSDRDYGYTF.

This clone came up a few times. The chain joins TRBV7-8 to TRBJ2-7; no firm D call. Trimming removed 3 bases at V and 2 bases at J, with 11 bases between. In germline, CDR1 is SGHVS, CDR2 FQNEAQ. The length of the CDR3 is 14 residues. The chain's CDR3 is CASSFPARTYEQYF. The CDR3 bases are TGTGCCAGCAGCTTCCCCGCCCGTACCTACGAGCAGTACTTC.